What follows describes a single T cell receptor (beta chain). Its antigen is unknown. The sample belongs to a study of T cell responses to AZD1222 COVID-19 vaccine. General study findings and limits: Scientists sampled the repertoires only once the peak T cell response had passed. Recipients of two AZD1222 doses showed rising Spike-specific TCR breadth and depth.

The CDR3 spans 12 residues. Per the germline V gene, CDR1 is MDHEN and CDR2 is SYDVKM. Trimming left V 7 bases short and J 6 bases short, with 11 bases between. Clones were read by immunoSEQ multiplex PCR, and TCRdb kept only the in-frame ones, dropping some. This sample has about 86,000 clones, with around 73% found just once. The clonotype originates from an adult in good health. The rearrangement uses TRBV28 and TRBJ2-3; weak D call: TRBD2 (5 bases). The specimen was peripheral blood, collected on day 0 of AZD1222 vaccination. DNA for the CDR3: TGTGCCAGCAACCCCTCTAGCGATACGCAGTATTTT. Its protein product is CASNPSSDTQYF.